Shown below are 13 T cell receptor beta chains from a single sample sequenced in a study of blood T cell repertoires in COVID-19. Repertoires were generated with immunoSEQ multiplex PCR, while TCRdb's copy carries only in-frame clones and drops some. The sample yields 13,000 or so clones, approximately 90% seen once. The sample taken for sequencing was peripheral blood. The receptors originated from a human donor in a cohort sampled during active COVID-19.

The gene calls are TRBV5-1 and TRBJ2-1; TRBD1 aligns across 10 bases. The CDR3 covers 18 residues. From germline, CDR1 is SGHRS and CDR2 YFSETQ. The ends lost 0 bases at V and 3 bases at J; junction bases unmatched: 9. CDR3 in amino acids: CASSLGDRGLSFYNEQFF. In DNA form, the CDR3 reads TGCGCCAGCAGCTTGGGGGACAGGGGCCTTAGTTTCTACAATGAGCAGTTCTTC.

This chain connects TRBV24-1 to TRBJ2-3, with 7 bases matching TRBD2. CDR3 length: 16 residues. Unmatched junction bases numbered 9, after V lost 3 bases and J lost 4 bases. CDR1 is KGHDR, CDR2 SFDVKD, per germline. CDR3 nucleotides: TGTGCCACCAGTGATGGTCCGCGGGAGAACCCAGATACGCAGTATTTT. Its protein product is CATSDGPRENPDTQYF.

In nucleotides, the CDR3 is TGCGCCAGCAGCACCGCAAGGCAAAGCGCAGATACGCAGTATTTT. This encodes CASSTARQSADTQYF. J is TRBJ2-3 and V is TRBV5-1; D uncertain. Deletions cut 4 bases from V and 4 bases from J, with 16 bases between. The CDR3 is made up of 15 amino acids. CDR1 is SGHRS and CDR2 is YFSETQ in the germline V gene.

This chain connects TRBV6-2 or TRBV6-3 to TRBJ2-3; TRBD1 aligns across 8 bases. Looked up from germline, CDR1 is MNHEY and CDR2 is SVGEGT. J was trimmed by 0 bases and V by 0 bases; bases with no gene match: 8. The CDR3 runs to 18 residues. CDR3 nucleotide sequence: TGTGCCAGCAGTTACTCGGTCATCCGGACAGGGAGCACAGATACGCAGTATTTT. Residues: CASSYSVIRTGSTDTQYF.

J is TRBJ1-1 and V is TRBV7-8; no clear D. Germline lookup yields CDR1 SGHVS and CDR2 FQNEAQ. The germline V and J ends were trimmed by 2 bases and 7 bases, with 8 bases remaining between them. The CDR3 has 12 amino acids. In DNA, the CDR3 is TGTGCCAGCAGCTTACCTGCGGGTGAAGCTTTCTTT. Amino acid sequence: CASSLPAGEAFF.

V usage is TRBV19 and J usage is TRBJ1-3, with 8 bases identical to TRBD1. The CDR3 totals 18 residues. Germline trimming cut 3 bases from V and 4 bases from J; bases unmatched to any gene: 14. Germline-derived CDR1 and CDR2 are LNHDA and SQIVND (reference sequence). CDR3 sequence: CASSITGTGYRYGNTIYF. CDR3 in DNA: TGTGCCAGTAGTATCACCGGGACAGGCTACCGGTACGGAAACACCATATATTTT.

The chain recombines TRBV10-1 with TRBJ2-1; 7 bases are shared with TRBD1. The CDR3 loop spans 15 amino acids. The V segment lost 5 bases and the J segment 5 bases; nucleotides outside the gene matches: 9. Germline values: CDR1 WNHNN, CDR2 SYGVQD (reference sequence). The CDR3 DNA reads TGCGCCAGCAGTACAGGGGTCACTCACAACAATGAGCAGTTCTTC. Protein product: CASSTGVTHNNEQFF.

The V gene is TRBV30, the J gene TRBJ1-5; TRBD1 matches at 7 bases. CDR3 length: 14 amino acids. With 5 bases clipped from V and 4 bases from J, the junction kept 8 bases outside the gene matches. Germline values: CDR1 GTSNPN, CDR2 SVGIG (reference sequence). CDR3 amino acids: CAWQRGTANQPQHF. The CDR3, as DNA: TGTGCCTGGCAGCGCGGGACAGCTAATCAGCCCCAGCATTTT. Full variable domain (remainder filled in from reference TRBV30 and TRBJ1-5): SQTIHQWPATLVQPVGSPLSLECTVEGTSNPNLYWYRQAAGRGLQLLFYSVGIGQISSEVPQNLSASRPQDRQFILSSKKLLLSDSGFYLCAWQRGTANQPQHFGDGTRLSIL.

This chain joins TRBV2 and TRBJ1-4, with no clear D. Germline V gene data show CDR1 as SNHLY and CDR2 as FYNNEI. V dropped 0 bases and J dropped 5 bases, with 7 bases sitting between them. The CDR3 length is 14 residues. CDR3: CASSEATGNEKLFF. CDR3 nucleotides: TGTGCCAGCAGTGAAGCAACGGGGAATGAAAAACTGTTTTTT.

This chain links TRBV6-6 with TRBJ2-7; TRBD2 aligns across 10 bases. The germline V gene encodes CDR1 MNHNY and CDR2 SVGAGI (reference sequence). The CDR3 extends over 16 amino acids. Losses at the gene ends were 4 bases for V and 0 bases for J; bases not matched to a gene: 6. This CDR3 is CASSLTGLASSYEQYF. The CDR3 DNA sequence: TGTGCCAGCAGTTTAACGGGACTAGCGAGCTCCTACGAGCAGTACTTC.

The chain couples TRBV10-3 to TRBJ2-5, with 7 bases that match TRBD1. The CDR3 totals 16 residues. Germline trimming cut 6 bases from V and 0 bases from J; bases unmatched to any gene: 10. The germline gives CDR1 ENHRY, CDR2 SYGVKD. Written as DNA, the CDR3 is TGTGCCATCAGCGAGAGACAGGGTCTTTACCAAGAGACCCAGTACTTC. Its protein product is CAISERQGLYQETQYF.

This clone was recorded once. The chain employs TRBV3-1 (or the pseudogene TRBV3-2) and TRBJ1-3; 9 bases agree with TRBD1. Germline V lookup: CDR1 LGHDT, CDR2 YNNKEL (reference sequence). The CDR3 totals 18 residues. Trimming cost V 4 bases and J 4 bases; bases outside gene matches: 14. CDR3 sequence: CASSRGRNRGLRGNTIYF. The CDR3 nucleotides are TGTGCCAGCAGCCGGGGCCGGAACAGGGGGCTTAGAGGAAACACCATATATTTT.

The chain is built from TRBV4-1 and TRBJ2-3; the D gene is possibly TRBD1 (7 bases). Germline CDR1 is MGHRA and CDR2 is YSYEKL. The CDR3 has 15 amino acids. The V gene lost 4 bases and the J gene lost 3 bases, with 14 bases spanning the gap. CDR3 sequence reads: CASSLGGGRTDTQYF. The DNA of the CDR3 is TGCGCCAGCAGCCTCGGAGGGGGCAGGACAGATACGCAGTATTTT.